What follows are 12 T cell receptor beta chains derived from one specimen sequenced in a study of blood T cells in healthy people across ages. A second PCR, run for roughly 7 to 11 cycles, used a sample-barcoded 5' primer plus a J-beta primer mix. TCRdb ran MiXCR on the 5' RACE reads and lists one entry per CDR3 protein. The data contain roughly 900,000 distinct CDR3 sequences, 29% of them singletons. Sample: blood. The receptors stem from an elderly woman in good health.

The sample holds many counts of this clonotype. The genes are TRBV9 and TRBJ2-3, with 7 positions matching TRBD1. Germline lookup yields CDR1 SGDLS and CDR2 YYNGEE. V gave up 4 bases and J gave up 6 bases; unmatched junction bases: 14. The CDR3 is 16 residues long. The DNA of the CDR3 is TGTGCCAGCAGCCCCCGGCCGGGACAGACGGCCGATACGCAGTATTTT. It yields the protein CASSPRPGQTADTQYF.

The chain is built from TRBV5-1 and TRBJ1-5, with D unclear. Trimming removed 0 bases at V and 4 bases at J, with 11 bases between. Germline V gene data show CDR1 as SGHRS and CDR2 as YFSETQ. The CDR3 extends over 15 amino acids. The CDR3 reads CASSLGPLVNQPQHF. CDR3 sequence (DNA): TGCGCCAGCAGCTTGGGCCCCCTGGTAAATCAGCCCCAGCATTTT. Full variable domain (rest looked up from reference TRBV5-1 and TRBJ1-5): KAGVTQTPRYLIKTRGQQVTLSCSPISGHRSVSWYQQTPGQGLQFLFEYFSETQRNKGNFPGRFSGRQFSNSRSEMNVSTLELGDSALYLCASSLGPLVNQPQHFGDGTRLSIL.

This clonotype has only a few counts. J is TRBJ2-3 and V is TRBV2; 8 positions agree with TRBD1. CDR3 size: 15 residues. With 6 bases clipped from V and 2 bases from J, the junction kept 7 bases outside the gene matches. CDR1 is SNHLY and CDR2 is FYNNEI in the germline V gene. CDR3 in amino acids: CASSRTGLATDTQYF. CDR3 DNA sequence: TGTGCCAGCAGCAGGACAGGGCTCGCCACAGATACGCAGTATTTT.

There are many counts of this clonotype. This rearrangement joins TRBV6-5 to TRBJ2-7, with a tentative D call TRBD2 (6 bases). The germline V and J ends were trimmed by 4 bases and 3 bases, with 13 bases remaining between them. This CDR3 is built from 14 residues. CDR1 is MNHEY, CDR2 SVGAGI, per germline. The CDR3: CASSSLGRGYEQYF. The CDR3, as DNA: TGTGCCAGCAGTTCTCTCGGGCGGGGCTACGAGCAGTACTTC.

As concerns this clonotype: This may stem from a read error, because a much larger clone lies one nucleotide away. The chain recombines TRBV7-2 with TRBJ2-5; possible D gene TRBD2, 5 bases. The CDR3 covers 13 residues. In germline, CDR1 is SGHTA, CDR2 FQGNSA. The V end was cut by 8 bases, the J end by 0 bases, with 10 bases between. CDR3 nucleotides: TGTGCCAGCGCAACGGACTACCAAGAGACCCAGTACTTC. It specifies CASATDYQETQYF.

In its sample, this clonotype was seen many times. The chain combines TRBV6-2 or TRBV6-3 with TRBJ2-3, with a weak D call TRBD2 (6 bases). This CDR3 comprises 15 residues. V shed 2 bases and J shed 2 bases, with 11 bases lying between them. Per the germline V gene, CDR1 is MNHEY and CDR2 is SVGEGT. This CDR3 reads CASSYEGLPTDTQYF. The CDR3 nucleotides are TGTGCCAGCAGTTACGAGGGACTCCCCACAGATACGCAGTATTTT.

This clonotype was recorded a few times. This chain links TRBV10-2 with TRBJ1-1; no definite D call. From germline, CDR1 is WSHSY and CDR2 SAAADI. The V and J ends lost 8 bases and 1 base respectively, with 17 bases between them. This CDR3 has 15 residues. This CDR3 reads CASLTPGRKNTEAFF. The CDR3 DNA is TGCGCCAGCCTGACTCCCGGCCGGAAGAACACTGAAGCTTTCTTT.

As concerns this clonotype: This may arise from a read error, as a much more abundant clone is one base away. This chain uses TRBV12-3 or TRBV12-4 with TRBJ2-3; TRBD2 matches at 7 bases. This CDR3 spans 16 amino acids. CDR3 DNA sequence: TGTGCCAGCAGTTTCCTCAGCGGGATTCGCACAGATGCGCAGTATTTT. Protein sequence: CASSFLSGIRTDAQYF.

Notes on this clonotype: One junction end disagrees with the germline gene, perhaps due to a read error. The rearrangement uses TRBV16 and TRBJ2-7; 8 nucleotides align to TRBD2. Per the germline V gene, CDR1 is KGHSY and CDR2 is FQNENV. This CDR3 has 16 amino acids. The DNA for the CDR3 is TGTGCCGGCAGCCAATCCCGCACTAGCGGCGAAGGAACCCAGTACTTC. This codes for CAGSQSRTSGEGTQYF.

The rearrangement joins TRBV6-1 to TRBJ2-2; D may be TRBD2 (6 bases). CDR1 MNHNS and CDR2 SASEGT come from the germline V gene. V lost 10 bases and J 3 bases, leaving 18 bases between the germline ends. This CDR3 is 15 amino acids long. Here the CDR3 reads CAINTRGTDTGELFF. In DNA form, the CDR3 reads TGTGCCATCAACACTCGGGGGACGGACACCGGGGAGCTGTTTTTT.

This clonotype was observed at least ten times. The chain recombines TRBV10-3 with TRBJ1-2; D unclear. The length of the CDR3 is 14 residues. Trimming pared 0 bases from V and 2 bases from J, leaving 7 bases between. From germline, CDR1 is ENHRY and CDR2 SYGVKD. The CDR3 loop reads CAISESGSNYGYTF. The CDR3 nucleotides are TGTGCCATCAGTGAGTCGGGCAGCAACTATGGCTACACCTTC.

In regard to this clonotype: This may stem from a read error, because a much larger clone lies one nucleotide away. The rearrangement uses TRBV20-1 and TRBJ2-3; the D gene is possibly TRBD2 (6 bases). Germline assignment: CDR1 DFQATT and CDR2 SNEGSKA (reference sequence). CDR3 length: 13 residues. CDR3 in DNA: TGCAGTGCTCGAGCGGGCGGGGATGATACGCAGAATTTT. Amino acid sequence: CSARAGGDDTQNF.